This is a list of T cell receptor beta chains from one sample in a study of cytomegalovirus exposure and HLA in healthy donors. Produced via immunoSEQ multiplex PCR; TCRdb's table is partial and in-frame only. The table includes about 200,000 clones, under 85% detected once. Sequencing was done on a sample of PBMCs. These receptors all stem from a man aged 45-65 years in good health and CMV-seronegative. CDR3s include the opening cysteine and the closing phenylalanine or tryptophan. A D gene is named only where the DNA matches it firmly. Where a row states a size, it is once, few, many or the class of an expanded clone; other rows omit it.

14	TRBJ1-1	TRBV5-1	NA	few	CASSWTRGSTEAFF	TGCGCCAGCAGCTGGACCCGGGGTAGCACTGAAGCTTTCTTT
14	TRBJ2-7	TRBV6-1	NA	NA	CASRPGQPAYEQYF	TGTGCCAGCAGGCCGGGACAACCCGCCTACGAGCAGTACTTC
12	TRBJ2-2	TRBV28	NA	NA	CASSSDTGELFF	TGTGCCAGCAGTTCCGACACCGGGGAGCTGTTTTTT
16	TRBJ2-5	TRBV29-1	TRBD2	NA	CSVESGLAAVQETQYF	TGCAGCGTTGAATCGGGACTAGCGGCCGTCCAAGAGACCCAGTACTTC
17	TRBJ1-5	TRBV10-3	TRBD1	once	CAISDTGVPGGNQPQHF	TGTGCCATCAGTGACACAGGGGTTCCTGGAGGCAATCAGCCCCAGCATTTT
20	TRBJ2-3	TRBV1	NA	NA	CTSSQEPPRLAGAHTDTQYF	TGCACCAGCAGCCAAGAGCCTCCCCGACTAGCGGGAGCCCACACAGATACGCAGTATTTT
17	TRBJ2-7	TRBV19	TRBD2	NA	CASSMGLAGGSIYEQYF	TGTGCCAGTAGTATGGGACTAGCGGGAGGAAGTATCTACGAGCAGTACTTC
15	TRBJ2-1	TRBV5-1	TRBD2	NA	CASSLGTSGSWEQFF	TGCGCCAGCAGCTTGGGGACTAGCGGGAGTTGGGAGCAGTTCTTC
13	TRBJ2-1	TRBV6-5	NA	NA	CASSYGSGSTQFF	TGTGCCAGCAGTTACGGATCCGGGAGCACGCAGTTCTTC
12	TRBJ2-2	TRBV5-4	TRBD1	NA	CASSQGASELFF	TGTGCCAGCAGCCAGGGGGCATCGGAGCTGTTTTTT
13	TRBJ1-2	TRBV29-1	NA	NA	CSVEGGAVDGYTF	TGCAGCGTTGAAGGCGGCGCTGTTGATGGCTACACCTTC
17	TRBJ2-2	TRBV12-5	TRBD2	NA	CASGYGSGRSIGGELFF	TGTGCTAGTGGTTATGGTAGCGGGAGGAGTATAGGCGGGGAGCTGTTTTTT
17	TRBJ1-2	TRBV10-3	TRBD1	NA	CAISGGQGAWTNYGYTF	TGTGCCATCAGTGGAGGGCAGGGGGCTTGGACTAACTATGGCTACACCTTC
13	TRBJ2-3	TRBV7-9	NA	NA	CASSFPYTDTQYF	TGTGCCAGCAGCTTCCCGTACACAGATACGCAGTATTTT
16	TRBJ2-3	TRBV7-3	TRBD2	NA	CASSPEGTRPTDTQYF	TGTGCCAGCAGCCCTGAGGGGACTAGACCGACAGATACGCAGTATTTT
12	TRBJ1-5	TRBV27	TRBD1	NA	CASRQGAQPQHF	TGTGCCAGCCGACAGGGAGCTCAGCCCCAGCATTTT
17	TRBJ2-5	TRBV5-6	TRBD2	NA	CASSLWNGRWRGETQYF	TGTGCCAGCAGCTTGTGGAACGGGAGGTGGCGAGGGGAGACCCAGTACTTC
16	TRBJ2-1	TRBV7-3	NA	NA	CASSLYAQGGFNEQFF	TGTGCCAGCAGCTTATACGCGCAGGGAGGTTTCAATGAGCAGTTCTTC
15	TRBJ2-7	TRBV27	NA	few	CASSLGTGHGNEQYF	TGTGCCAGCAGTTTAGGAACAGGGCATGGGAACGAGCAGTACTTC
15	TRBJ2-7	TRBV28	TRBD2	NA	CASRPRLAGVGEQYF	TGTGCCAGCAGACCCAGACTAGCGGGAGTGGGAGAGCAGTACTTC
15	TRBJ2-7	TRBV5-1	TRBD1	NA	CASSPWDRGDYEQYF	TGCGCCAGCAGCCCCTGGGACAGGGGGGACTACGAGCAGTACTTC
15	TRBJ2-2	TRBV7-3	TRBD1	NA	CASSLGTGYTGELFF	TGTGCCAGCAGCTTAGGGACAGGGTACACCGGGGAGCTGTTTTTT
14	TRBJ2-2	TRBV5-5	NA	NA	CASSGLRATGELFF	TGTGCCAGCAGCGGATTGCGGGCTACCGGGGAGCTGTTTTTT
15	TRBJ2-1	TRBV9	NA	NA	CASSVRRDSYNEQFF	TGTGCCAGCAGCGTAAGGCGGGACTCCTACAATGAGCAGTTCTTC
19	TRBJ2-1	TRBV5-1	NA	NA	CASSLASTLTGSSYNEQFF	TGCGCCAGCAGCTTGGCCTCTACCCTAACAGGTAGCTCCTACAATGAGCAGTTCTTC
15	TRBJ2-7	TRBV27	NA	NA	CASSWASGQGYEQYF	TGTGCCAGCAGTTGGGCCTCCGGCCAAGGATACGAGCAGTACTTC